This T cell receptor beta chain was documented in a study of cytomegalovirus exposure and HLA in healthy donors. In the study overall: HLA-typed donors were the source of about 85 million unique TCRs, which an early data release held. Study findings and constraints: An analysis done earlier found most TCR beta V segments productive about 87% or about 30% of the time. Later analysis identified a missense DCLRE1C variant that was linked to TCR beta V- and J-gene trimming. The study listed roughly 150 cytomegalovirus-associated TCR beta chains.

A multiplex PCR was run with 60 Vbeta primers and 13 Jbeta primers. Some clones are missing from TCRdb's copy, which holds only in-frame ones; the method was immunoSEQ multiplex PCR. The data hold hundreds of thousands of clones, with about 80% observed a single time. Comment on this clone: Its antigen is unknown.

The CDR3 runs 17 residues. After removal of 3 bases from V and 7 bases from J, the junction contained 14 bases not matched to a gene. The germline CDR1 and CDR2 sequences are KGHSH and LQKENI. The rearrangement joins TRBV18 to TRBJ2-1; 8 bases fit TRBD2. The receptor was isolated from a woman aged 60-75 years in good health and CMV-seropositive. The sequencing sample was made of PBMCs. The CDR3 region is CASSPIRSSGAGNEQFF. CDR3 DNA: TGTGCCAGCTCACCTATCCGGAGTAGCGGGGCAGGGAATGAGCAGTTCTTC.